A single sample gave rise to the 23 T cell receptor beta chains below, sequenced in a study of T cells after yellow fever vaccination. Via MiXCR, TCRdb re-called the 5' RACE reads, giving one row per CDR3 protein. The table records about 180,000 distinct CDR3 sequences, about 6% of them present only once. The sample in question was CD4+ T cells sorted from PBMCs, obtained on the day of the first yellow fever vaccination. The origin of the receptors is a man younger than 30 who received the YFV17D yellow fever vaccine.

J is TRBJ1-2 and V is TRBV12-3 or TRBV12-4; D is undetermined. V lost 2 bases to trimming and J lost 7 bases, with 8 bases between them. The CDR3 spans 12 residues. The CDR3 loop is CASSLTRAGYTF. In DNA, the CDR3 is TGTGCCAGCAGTTTAACCCGGGCTGGCTACACCTTC.

In nucleotides, the CDR3 is TGCGCCAGCAGCCAAGGGCTTGGATATGGGACAGGGGGCGCCCGGAGCTCCTACAATGAGCAGTTCTTC. Encoded protein: CASSQGLGYGTGGARSSYNEQFF. The V call is TRBV4-3, the J call TRBJ2-1; 12 bases fit TRBD1. The CDR3 consists of 23 residues. The ends lost 1 base at V and 0 bases at J; junction bases unmatched: 19. The germline gives CDR1 LGHNA, CDR2 YSLEER.

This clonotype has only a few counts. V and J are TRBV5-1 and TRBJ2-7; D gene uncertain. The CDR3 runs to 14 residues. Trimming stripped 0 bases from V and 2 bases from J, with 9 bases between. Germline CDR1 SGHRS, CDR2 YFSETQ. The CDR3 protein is CASSLVYGTYEQYF. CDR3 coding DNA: TGCGCCAGCAGCTTGGTTTACGGAACCTACGAGCAGTACTTC.

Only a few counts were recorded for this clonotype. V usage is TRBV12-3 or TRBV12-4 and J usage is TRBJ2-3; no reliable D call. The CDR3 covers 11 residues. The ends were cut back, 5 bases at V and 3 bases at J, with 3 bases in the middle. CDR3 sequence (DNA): TGTGCCAGCAGTATAACAGATACGCAGTATTTT. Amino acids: CASSITDTQYF.

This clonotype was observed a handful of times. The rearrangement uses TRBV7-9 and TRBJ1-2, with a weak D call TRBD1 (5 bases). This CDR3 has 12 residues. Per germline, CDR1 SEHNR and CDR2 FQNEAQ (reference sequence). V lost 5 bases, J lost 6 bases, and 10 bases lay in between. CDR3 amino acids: CASSRGVDGYTF. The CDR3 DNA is TGTGCCAGCAGCCGAGGGGTAGATGGCTACACCTTC.

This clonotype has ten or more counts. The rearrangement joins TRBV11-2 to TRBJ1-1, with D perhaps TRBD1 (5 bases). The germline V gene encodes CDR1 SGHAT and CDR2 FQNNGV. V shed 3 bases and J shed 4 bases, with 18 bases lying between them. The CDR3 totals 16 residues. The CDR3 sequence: CASSFAMGRGATEAFF. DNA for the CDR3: TGTGCCAGCAGCTTCGCTATGGGCCGAGGGGCCACTGAAGCTTTCTTT.

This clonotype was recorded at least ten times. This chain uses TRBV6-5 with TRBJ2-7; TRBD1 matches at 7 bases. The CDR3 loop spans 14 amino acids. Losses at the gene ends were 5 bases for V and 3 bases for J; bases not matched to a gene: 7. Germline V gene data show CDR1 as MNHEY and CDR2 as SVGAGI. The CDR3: CASSLGTASYEQYF. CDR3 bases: TGTGCCAGCAGTCTTGGGACAGCGAGCTACGAGCAGTACTTC.

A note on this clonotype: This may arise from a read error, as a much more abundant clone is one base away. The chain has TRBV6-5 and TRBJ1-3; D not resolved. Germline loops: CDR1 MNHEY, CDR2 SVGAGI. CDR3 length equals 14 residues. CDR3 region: CASSSSYSGNTINF. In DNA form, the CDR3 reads TGTGCCAGCAGTTCTAGCTACTCTGGAAACACCATAAATTTT.

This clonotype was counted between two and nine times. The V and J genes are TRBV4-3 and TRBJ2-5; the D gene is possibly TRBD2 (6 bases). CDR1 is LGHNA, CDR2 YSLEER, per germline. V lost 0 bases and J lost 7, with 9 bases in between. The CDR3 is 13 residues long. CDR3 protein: CASSQEGGGTQYF. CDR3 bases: TGCGCCAGCAGCCAAGAGGGAGGAGGGACCCAGTACTTC.

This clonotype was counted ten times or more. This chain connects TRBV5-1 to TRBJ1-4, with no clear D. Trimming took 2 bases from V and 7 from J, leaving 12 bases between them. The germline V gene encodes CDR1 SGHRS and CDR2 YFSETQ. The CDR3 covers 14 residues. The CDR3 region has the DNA TGCGCCAGCAGCTTCAGAGAGGGAGGTGAAAAACTGTTTTTT. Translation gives CASSFREGGEKLFF.

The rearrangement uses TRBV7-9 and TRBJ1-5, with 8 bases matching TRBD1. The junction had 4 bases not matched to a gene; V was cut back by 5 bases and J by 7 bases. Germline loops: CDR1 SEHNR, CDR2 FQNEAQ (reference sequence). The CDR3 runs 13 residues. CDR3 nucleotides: TGTGCCAGCAGCCCGACAGGGGACCAGCCCCAGCATTTT. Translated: CASSPTGDQPQHF. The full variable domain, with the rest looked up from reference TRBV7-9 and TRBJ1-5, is DTGVSQNPRHKITKRGQNVTFRCDPISEHNRLYWYRQTLGQGPEFLTYFQNEAQLEKSRLLSDRFSAERPKGSFSTLEIQRTEQGDSAMYLCASSPTGDQPQHFGDGTRLSIL.

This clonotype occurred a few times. CDR3 sequence reads: CAWSSGFSNYGYTF. The CDR3, as DNA: TGTGCCTGGAGTTCAGGATTCTCTAACTATGGCTACACCTTC. The chain carries TRBV30 and TRBJ1-2; unclear D gene. Looked up from germline, CDR1 is GTSNPN and CDR2 is SVGIG (reference sequence). The V end lost 2 bases, the J end lost 0 bases, and 10 bases lay between the germline ends. The CDR3 consists of 14 residues. Full variable domain (remainder filled in from reference TRBV30 and TRBJ1-2): SQTIHQWPATLVQPVGSPLSLECTVEGTSNPNLYWYRQAAGRGLQLLFYSVGIGQISSEVPQNLSASRPQDRQFILSSKKLLLSDSGFYLCAWSSGFSNYGYTFGSGTRLTVV.

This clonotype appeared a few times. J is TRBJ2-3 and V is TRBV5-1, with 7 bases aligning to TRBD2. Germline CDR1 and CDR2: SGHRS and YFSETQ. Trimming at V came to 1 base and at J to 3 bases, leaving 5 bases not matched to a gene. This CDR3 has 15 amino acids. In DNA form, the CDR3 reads TGCGCCAGCAGCTTGACGGGAGGAGGTACAGATACGCAGTATTTT. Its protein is CASSLTGGGTDTQYF.

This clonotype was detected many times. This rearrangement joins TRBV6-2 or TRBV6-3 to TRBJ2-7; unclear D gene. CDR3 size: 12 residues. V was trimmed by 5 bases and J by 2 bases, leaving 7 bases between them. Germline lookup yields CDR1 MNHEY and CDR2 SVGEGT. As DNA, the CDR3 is TGTGCCAGCAGTCGTTTTCCCTACGAGCAGTACTTC. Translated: CASSRFPYEQYF.

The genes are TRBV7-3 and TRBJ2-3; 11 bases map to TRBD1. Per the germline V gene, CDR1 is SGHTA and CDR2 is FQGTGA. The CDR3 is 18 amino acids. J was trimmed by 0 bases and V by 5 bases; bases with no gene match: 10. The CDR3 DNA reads TGTGCCAGCAGCCCACCGGGACAGGGGGTTCACAGCACAGATACGCAGTATTTT. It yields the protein CASSPPGQGVHSTDTQYF.

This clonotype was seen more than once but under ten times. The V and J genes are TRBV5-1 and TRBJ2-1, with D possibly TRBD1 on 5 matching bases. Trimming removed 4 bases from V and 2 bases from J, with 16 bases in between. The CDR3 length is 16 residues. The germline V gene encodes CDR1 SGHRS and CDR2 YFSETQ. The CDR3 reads CASSEVDSFPYNEQFF. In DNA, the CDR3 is TGCGCCAGCAGCGAGGTAGACAGCTTTCCCTACAATGAGCAGTTCTTC.

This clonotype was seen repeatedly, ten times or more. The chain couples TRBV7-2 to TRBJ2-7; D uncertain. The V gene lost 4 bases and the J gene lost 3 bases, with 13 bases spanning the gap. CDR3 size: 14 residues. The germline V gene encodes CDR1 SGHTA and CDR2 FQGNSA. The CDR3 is CASSSQPYGYEQYV. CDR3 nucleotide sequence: TGTGCCAGCAGCTCTCAACCTTACGGCTACGAGCAGTACGTC.

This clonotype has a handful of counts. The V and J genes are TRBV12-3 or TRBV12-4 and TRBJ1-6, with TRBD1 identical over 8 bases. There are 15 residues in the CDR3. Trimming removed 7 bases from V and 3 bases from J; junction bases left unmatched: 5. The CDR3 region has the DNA TGTGCCAGCACCCAAGGGACAGGCTATAATTCACCCCTCCACTTT. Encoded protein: CASTQGTGYNSPLHF.

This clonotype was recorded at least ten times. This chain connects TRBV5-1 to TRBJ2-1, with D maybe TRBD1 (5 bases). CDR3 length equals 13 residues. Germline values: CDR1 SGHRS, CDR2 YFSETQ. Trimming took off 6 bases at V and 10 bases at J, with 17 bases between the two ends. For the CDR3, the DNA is TGCGCCAGCACCACCCCAGGGTCTGGGGAGCAGTTCTTC. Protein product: CASTTPGSGEQFF. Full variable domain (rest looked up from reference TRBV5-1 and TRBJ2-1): KAGVTQTPRYLIKTRGQQVTLSCSPISGHRSVSWYQQTPGQGLQFLFEYFSETQRNKGNFPGRFSGRQFSNSRSEMNVSTLELGDSALYLCASTTPGSGEQFFGPGTRLTVL.

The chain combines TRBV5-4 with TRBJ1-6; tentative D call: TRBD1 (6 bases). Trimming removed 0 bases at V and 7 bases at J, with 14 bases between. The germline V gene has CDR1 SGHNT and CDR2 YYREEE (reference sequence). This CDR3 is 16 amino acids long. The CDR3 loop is CASSLGGWTENSPLHF. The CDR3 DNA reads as TGTGCCAGCAGCTTGGGAGGGTGGACAGAGAATTCACCCCTCCACTTT.

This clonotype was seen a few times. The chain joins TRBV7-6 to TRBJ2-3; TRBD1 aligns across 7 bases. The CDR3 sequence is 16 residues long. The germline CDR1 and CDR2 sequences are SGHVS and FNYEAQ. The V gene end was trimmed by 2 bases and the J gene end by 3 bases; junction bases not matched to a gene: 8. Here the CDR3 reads CASSLIAGGETDTQYF. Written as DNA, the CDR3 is TGTGCCAGCAGCTTAATAGCAGGGGGTGAGACAGATACGCAGTATTTT.

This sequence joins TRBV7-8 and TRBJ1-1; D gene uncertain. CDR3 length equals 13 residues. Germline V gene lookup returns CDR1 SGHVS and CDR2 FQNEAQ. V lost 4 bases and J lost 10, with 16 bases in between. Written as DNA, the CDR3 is TGTGCCAGCAGCTCCGAGATGGGCTCTGGAGCTTTCTTT. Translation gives CASSSEMGSGAFF. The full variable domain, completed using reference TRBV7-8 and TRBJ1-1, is GAGVSQSPRYKVAKRGQDVALRCDPISGHVSLFWYQQALGQGPEFLTYFQNEAQLDKSGLPSDRFFAERPEGSVSTLKIQRTQQEDSAVYLCASSSEMGSGAFFGQGTRLTVV.

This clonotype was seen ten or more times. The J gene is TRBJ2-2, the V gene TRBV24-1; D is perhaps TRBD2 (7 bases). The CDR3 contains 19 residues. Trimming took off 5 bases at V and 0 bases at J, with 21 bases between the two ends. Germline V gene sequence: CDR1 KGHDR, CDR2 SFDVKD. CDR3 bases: TGTGCCACCAGTGGGGGGGGCCATGGGCATACCGCGAACACCGGGGAGCTGTTTTTT. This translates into CATSGGGHGHTANTGELFF.